This T cell receptor (beta chain) was observed in a study of blood T cell repertoires in COVID-19. Study-wide context: Sites across the United States, Italy and Spain contributed samples from acute and convalescent COVID-19. PBMCs, B-cell-depleted T cells, or T cells were the source of the cDNA or gDNA that made up the material.

From germline, CDR1 is SGHRS and CDR2 YFSETQ. V shed 0 bases and J shed 8 bases, with 9 bases lying between them. The CDR3 covers 14 residues. As originally analysed: Amplification from reference gene primers served as the basis for estimated nucleated cell counts. Assay: immunoSEQ multiplex PCR; the TCRdb copy retains only in-frame clones and omits some. That table furnishes V, J and clone size, whereas the DNA furnished D and trimming. Of over 200,000 clones in the sample, approximately 91% were seen once. This sequence was found in a man in his fifties or sixties who had recovered from COVID-19. The V and J genes are TRBV5-1 and TRBJ1-6; D perhaps matches TRBD1 (6 bases). Sequencing was done on a sample of peripheral blood. The CDR3 bases are TGCGCCAGCAGCTTGGACAGGGTCTATTCACCCCTCCACTTT. As protein: CASSLDRVYSPLHF.